The 23 T cell receptor beta chains below come from one sample, sequenced in a study of blood T cells in healthy people across ages. Through a sample-barcoded 5' primer and a J-beta primer mix, a second PCR was run for about 6 to 11 cycles. TCRdb re-derived calls from the 5' RACE reads in MiXCR, one entry per CDR3 protein. The profile covers some 800,000 distinct CDR3 sequences, with around 25% appearing a single time and approximately 3.7% taken by the ten largest. The sample also formed part of further work on T cells of mothers and their children.

The sequenced sample consisted of blood. The source is a boy younger than 18 in good health.

This clonotype occurred a few times. The genes are TRBV6-2 or TRBV6-3 and TRBJ2-5; a possible D gene is TRBD2 (5 bases). Per germline, CDR1 MNHEY and CDR2 SVGEGT. The CDR3 covers 13 residues. The germline V and J ends were trimmed by 7 bases and 5 bases, with 14 bases remaining between them. In nucleotides, the CDR3 is TGTGCCAGCACCCTAACCCCGGGGGAGACCCAGTACTTC. Its translation is CASTLTPGETQYF.

This clonotype has only a few counts. The chain is built from TRBV28 and TRBJ1-2; possibly TRBD1 for D (6 bases). Trimming removed 6 bases from V and 6 bases from J, with 29 bases in between. Germline CDR1 reads MDHEN; CDR2 reads SYDVKM. The CDR3 spans 18 residues. The CDR3 loop is CASRPYLGAIGDGHGYTF. CDR3 DNA sequence: TGTGCCAGCAGACCTTATCTGGGGGCGATTGGTGACGGTCATGGCTACACCTTC.

The chain is built from TRBV20-1 and TRBJ2-2, with D perhaps being TRBD1 or TRBD2 (5 bases each). The CDR3 covers 15 residues. Trimming pared 6 bases from V and 0 bases from J, leaving 14 bases between. Per the germline V gene, CDR1 is DFQATT and CDR2 is SNEGSKA (reference sequence). CDR3 in DNA: TGCAGTGCAAACCGGGACCCAGCGAACACCGGGGAGCTGTTTTTT. This encodes CSANRDPANTGELFF.

CDR3 sequence (DNA): TGTGCCAGCAGAATTTTAAAACAGGGAGGGTACGAGCAGTACTTC. It is translated as CASRILKQGGYEQYF. V and J are TRBV6-1 and TRBJ2-7, with a weak D call TRBD2 (7 bases). Trimming removed 6 bases at V and 4 bases at J, with 19 bases between. From germline, CDR1 is MNHNS and CDR2 SASEGT. There are 15 residues in the CDR3.

The rearrangement uses TRBV2 and TRBJ2-7, with 13 bases fitting TRBD2. CDR1 is SNHLY, CDR2 FYNNEI, per germline. There are 16 residues in the CDR3. The V and J ends lost 7 bases and 7 bases, in that order; junction bases with no gene match: 13. The CDR3 DNA sequence: TGTGCCAGCAATGGAGCAGGGACTAGCGGGAACTTGGAGCAGTACTTC. As protein: CASNGAGTSGNLEQYF.

This rearrangement joins TRBV7-9 to TRBJ2-7; TRBD1 aligns across 11 bases. With V trimmed by 5 bases and J by 4 bases, 13 bases remained unmatched. Germline CDR1 is SEHNR and CDR2 is FQNEAQ (reference sequence). CDR3 length: 17 amino acids. Here the CDR3 DNA reads TGTGCCAGCAGCGAATGGACAGGGGGCGAAGGTCGTTACGAGCAGTACTTC. This encodes CASSEWTGGEGRYEQYF.

Concerning this clonotype itself: A much larger clone differs from this one at a single base, so this may be a read error. This chain uses TRBV20-1 with TRBJ2-5; 8 positions match TRBD2. The better agreement between TRBJ2-7 and the DNA end casts doubt on the J call. CDR3 length: 15 residues. The germline CDR1 and CDR2 sequences are DFQATT and SNEGSKA (reference sequence). CDR3 sequence reads: CSAGDSREAIYEQYF. The CDR3 coding sequence is TGCAGTGCTGGAGATTCGCGGGAGGCTATTTACGAGCAGTACTTC.

The CDR3 protein is CASSLTRLNTGELFF. DNA for the CDR3: TGTGCCAGCAGTTTAACCAGGTTAAACACCGGGGAGCTGTTTTTT. This rearrangement joins TRBV12-3 or TRBV12-4 to TRBJ2-2; no clear D. This CDR3 is built from 15 residues. V was pared by 2 bases and J by 2 bases, with 9 bases between.

The table lists this clonotype with a few counts. Here the CDR3 reads CASSFGGGGIEAFF. CDR3 nucleotides: TGTGCCAGCAGTTTCGGCGGGGGCGGAATTGAAGCTTTCTTT. The rearrangement links TRBV28 to TRBJ1-1; D possibly corresponds to TRBD1 (6 bases). V was shortened by 3 bases and J by 7 bases, with 15 bases between the two germline ends. This CDR3 contains 14 residues. The germline CDR1 and CDR2 sequences are MDHEN and SYDVKM.

The chain recombines TRBV30 with TRBJ1-4; D remains unclear. V lost 2 bases and J 0 bases, leaving 7 bases between the germline ends. Per the germline V gene, CDR1 is GTSNPN and CDR2 is SVGIG (reference sequence). CDR3 length: 14 residues. The CDR3 region has the DNA TGTGCCTGGAGTAGACGGTCAACTAATGAAAAACTGTTTTTT. It is translated as CAWSRRSTNEKLFF.

The rearrangement joins TRBV29-1 to TRBJ1-1; perhaps TRBD1 as D (6 bases). CDR1 is SQVTM, CDR2 ANQGSEA, per germline. V shed 4 bases and J shed 1 base, with 10 bases lying between them. The length of the CDR3 is 13 residues. The CDR3 coding sequence is TGCAGCGTTGCTCGGGGGGCGAACACTGAAGCTTTCTTT. Its protein product is CSVARGANTEAFF.

The rearrangement uses TRBV5-1 and TRBJ2-7; D is undetermined. The CDR3 spans 13 residues. Trimming shortened V by 2 bases and J by 3 bases, and 9 bases separated the two germline ends. Germline assignment: CDR1 SGHRS and CDR2 YFSETQ. CDR3 loop: CASSFSPNYEQYF. In DNA form, the CDR3 reads TGCGCCAGCAGCTTTTCACCGAACTACGAGCAGTACTTC.

This clonotype was seen a handful of times. The chain uses TRBV18 and TRBJ1-1; 7 bases fit TRBD1. CDR1 KGHSH and CDR2 LQKENI come from the germline V gene. Germline trimming cut 4 bases from V and 7 bases from J; bases unmatched to any gene: 9. This CDR3 is built from 14 residues. This CDR3 reads CASSRVRDSDEAFF. The CDR3 DNA reads as TGTGCCAGCTCACGAGTCCGGGACAGCGATGAAGCTTTCTTT.

This chain's CDR3 is CASSDAEGNQPQHF. As DNA, the CDR3 is TGTGCCAGCAGTGATGCTGAGGGCAATCAGCCCCAGCATTTT. The chain combines TRBV28 with TRBJ1-5; unclear D gene. V lost 5 bases to trimming and J lost 2 bases, with 10 bases between them. Germline loops: CDR1 MDHEN, CDR2 SYDVKM. The CDR3 totals 14 residues.

This clonotype was detected a few times. V is TRBV6-1 and J is TRBJ1-2, with D unclear. The germline V gene encodes CDR1 MNHNS and CDR2 SASEGT. Trimming removed 4 bases at V and 4 bases at J, with 13 bases between. The length of the CDR3 is 14 residues. The chain's CDR3 is CASSGGLSGYGYTF. For the CDR3, the DNA is TGTGCCAGCAGTGGTGGTCTATCCGGCTATGGCTACACCTTC.

Regarding this clonotype: At one end, the junction sequence differs from germline, possibly due to a read error. The rearrangement joins TRBV10-3 to TRBJ1-1; TRBD1 might be the D (5 bases). Germline CDR1 reads ENHRY; CDR2 reads SYGVKD. The CDR3 extends over 13 amino acids. CDR3 loop: CAISGEIGGEDLF. The CDR3 DNA reads as TGTGCCATCAGTGGAGAAATCGGAGGGGAAGATCTCTTT.

Points on this clonotype: One end of the junction varies from germline; a read error may be responsible. The chain combines TRBV7-2 with TRBJ2-3; 11 bases line up with TRBD1. The CDR3 spans 16 residues. In germline, CDR1 is SGHTA, CDR2 FQGNSA. The CDR3 loop is CASSLGQGVSTDTQFF. CDR3 bases: TGTGCCAGCAGCTTGGGACAGGGGGTTAGCACAGATACGCAGTTTTTT.

This clonotype was observed a few times. This sequence joins TRBV3-1 and TRBJ2-3; D is possibly TRBD2 (7 bases). Looked up from germline, CDR1 is LGHDT and CDR2 is YNNKEL (reference sequence). The CDR3 is made up of 16 amino acids. Trimming pared 4 bases from V and 4 bases from J, leaving 18 bases between. The CDR3 region has the DNA TGTGCCAGCAGCCTCGGTGGGGGGGCCAAGGCAGATACGCAGTATTTT. Its protein product is CASSLGGGAKADTQYF.

The chain uses TRBV24-1 and TRBJ2-5, with D possibly being TRBD2 (5 bases). Per germline, CDR1 KGHDR and CDR2 SFDVKD. Trimming removed 4 bases at V and 2 bases at J, with 10 bases between. This CDR3 region has 14 residues. The CDR3 DNA is TGTGCCACCAGTGACCCTGGAGGTCAAGAGACCCAGTACTTC. Translating gives CATSDPGGQETQYF.

The gene calls are TRBV20-1 and TRBJ2-5, with 9 nucleotides matching TRBD2. The assigned J gene may be wrong: the sequence end matches TRBJ2-1 better. The CDR3 has 13 residues. From germline, CDR1 is DFQATT and CDR2 SNEGSKA (reference sequence). The CDR3 nucleotides are TGCAGTGGATCGCGGGGGGGTTACAATGAGCAGTTCTTC. The encoded protein is CSGSRGGYNEQFF.

The chain employs TRBV13 and TRBJ2-7; 14 bases fit TRBD2. Trimming at V came to 5 bases and at J to 7 bases, leaving 4 bases not matched to a gene. Germline V lookup: CDR1 PRHDT, CDR2 FYEKMQ (reference sequence). The CDR3 sequence is 14 residues long. CDR3 DNA: TGTGCCAGCAGCATGACTAGCGGGAGGGGGGAGCAGTACTTC. It yields the protein CASSMTSGRGEQYF.

The V and J genes are TRBV20-1 and TRBJ2-7, with D possibly being TRBD2 (5 bases). Trimming cost V 4 bases and J 0 bases, with 16 bases left between them. The CDR3 is 15 amino acids. Germline V CDR1 and CDR2: DFQATT, SNEGSKA (reference sequence). CDR3 residues: CSATNADSYSYEQYF. The CDR3 DNA reads as TGCAGTGCTACCAACGCGGACTCGTACTCCTACGAGCAGTACTTC.

The chain links TRBV7-9 to TRBJ2-5, with a tentative D call TRBD2 (6 bases). The assigned J gene may be wrong: the sequence end matches TRBJ2-1 better. In germline, CDR1 is SEHNR, CDR2 FQNEAQ (reference sequence). The CDR3 sequence is 14 residues long. The CDR3 sequence: CASRRDSLGNEQFF. CDR3 coding DNA: TGTGCCAGCAGACGGGACTCCCTGGGCAATGAGCAGTTCTTC.